This entry concerns a single T cell receptor beta chain. Its antigen is unknown. The data originate from a study of STAT5B mutations in CD4+ large granular lymphocyte leukemia. With 1 base clipped from V and 2 bases from J, the junction kept 14 bases outside the gene matches. Germline CDR1 SGHDN, CDR2 FVKESK. The CDR3 sequence is 19 residues long. In the authors' workflow: A productive frequency of 2.59 x 10-5 was the lowest detectable. TCRdb keeps only in-frame clones here, not all; method: immunoSEQ multiplex PCR. The DNA gave D and trimming, while V, J and clone size come from that table. Of roughly 41,000 clones in the sample, 75% to 85% were seen once. Study-level findings and limits: Top patient clones used TRBV06 genes more often: 8/27 versus 2/35 in controls. Without putative leukemic clones, patient CD4-sorted repertoires remained more clonal than healthy CD4+ repertoires.

Sequenced: CD4+ T cells from blood buffy coats. The receptor was isolated from a human donor in good health. The gene calls are TRBV14 and TRBJ2-3; 8 bases agree with TRBD1. CDR3 residues: CASSQVVSLIQGATDTQYF. The CDR3 region has the DNA TGTGCCAGCAGCCAAGTAGTGAGCTTAATCCAGGGGGCCACAGATACGCAGTATTTT.